This record concerns one T cell receptor beta chain sequence. The data belong to a study of blood T cell repertoires in COVID-19. Study-wide context: COVID-19 samples, acute and convalescent, were from the United States, Italy and Spain.

Trimming shortened V by 0 bases and J by 4 bases, and 7 bases separated the two germline ends. The CDR3 loop spans 13 amino acids. Germline V CDR1 and CDR2: GTSNPN, SVGIG (reference sequence). Original processing notes: Amplification of reference gene primers was used by the study to estimate nucleated cell counts. TCRdb's copy holds only in-frame clones and misses some; the assay was immunoSEQ multiplex PCR. Clonal size and the V and J genes are those of that table, whereas D and trimming came from the DNA. Of some 80,000 clones listed, more than 85% are singletons. The sequencing input was peripheral blood. The chain recombines TRBV30 with TRBJ1-5; unclear D gene. The origin of this receptor is a man aged 50 or older with COVID-19, enrolled during active disease. CDR3 sequence: CAWSVGLNQPQHF. In DNA form, the CDR3 reads TGTGCCTGGAGTGTCGGACTGAATCAGCCCCAGCATTTT. Using reference TRBV30 and TRBJ1-5 for the parts outside the CDR3, the full variable domain is SQTIHQWPATLVQPVGSPLSLECTVEGTSNPNLYWYRQAAGRGLQLLFYSVGIGQISSEVPQNLSASRPQDRQFILSSKKLLLSDSGFYLCAWSVGLNQPQHFGDGTRLSIL.